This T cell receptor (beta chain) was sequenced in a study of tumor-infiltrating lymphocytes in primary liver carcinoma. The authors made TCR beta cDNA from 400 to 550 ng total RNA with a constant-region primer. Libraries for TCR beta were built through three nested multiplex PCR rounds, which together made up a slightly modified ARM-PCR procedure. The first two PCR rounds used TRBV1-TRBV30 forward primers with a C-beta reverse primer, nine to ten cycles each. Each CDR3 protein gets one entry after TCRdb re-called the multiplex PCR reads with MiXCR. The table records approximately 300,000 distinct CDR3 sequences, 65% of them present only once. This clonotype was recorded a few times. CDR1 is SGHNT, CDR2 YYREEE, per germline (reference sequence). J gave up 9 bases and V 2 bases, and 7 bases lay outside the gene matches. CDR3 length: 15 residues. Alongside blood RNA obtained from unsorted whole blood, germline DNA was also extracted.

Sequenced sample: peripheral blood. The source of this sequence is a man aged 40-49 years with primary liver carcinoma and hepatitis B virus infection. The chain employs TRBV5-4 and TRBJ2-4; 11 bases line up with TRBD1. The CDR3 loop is CASSFGTGGFGIQYF. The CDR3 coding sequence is TGTGCCAGCAGCTTCGGGACAGGGGGGTTTGGCATTCAGTACTTC.